The entry below describes one T cell receptor (beta chain). This entry comes from a study of T cell changes during pregnancy in multiple sclerosis. Germline CDR1 is LNHDA and CDR2 is SQIVND (reference sequence). The CDR3 extends over 14 amino acids. V dropped 5 bases and J dropped 5 bases, with 13 bases sitting between them. Libraries were prepared by immunoSEQ multiplex PCR; TCRdb keeps only in-frame clonotypes and omits some of them. The repertoire holds about 68,000 clones, with roughly nine tenths as singletons. Source: peripheral blood, taken in the second trimester of pregnancy. The TCR was taken from a female donor with multiple sclerosis, enrolled in a pregnancy study. This chain uses TRBV19 with TRBJ2-1, with D tentatively TRBD2 (6 bases). The CDR3 here is CASSFRLGDNEQFF. CDR3 in DNA: TGTGCCAGTAGTTTTAGACTAGGGGACAATGAGCAGTTCTTC.